A selection of T cell receptor beta chains follows, all from one sample in a study of cytomegalovirus exposure and HLA in healthy donors. The repertoire was sequenced with immunoSEQ multiplex PCR; TCRdb's copy has only in-frame clones and lacks some. This sample has roughly 86,000 clones, with around four fifths found just once. The sequenced sample was PBMCs. The source is a man aged 50 or older in good health and CMV-seropositive. CDR3s include the opening cysteine and the closing phenylalanine or tryptophan. D genes are given only for firm matches. Clone size appears in some rows only: once, few, many, or a class for an expanded clone.

v_call: TRBV5-1; j_call: TRBJ1-3; clone_size: -; d_call: TRBD1; cdr3_aa: CASSSGTGGNTIYF; cdr3_nt: TGCGCCAGCAGCTCCGGGACAGGAGGAAACACCATATATTTT
v_call: TRBV27; j_call: TRBJ2-5; clone_size: -; d_call: TRBD1; cdr3_aa: CASSSDDRDETQYF; cdr3_nt: TGTGCCAGCAGTTCAGATGACAGGGATGAGACCCAGTACTTC
v_call: TRBV5-1; j_call: TRBJ1-2; clone_size: -; d_call: -; cdr3_aa: CASSLAGKLGDGYTF; cdr3_nt: TGCGCCAGCAGCTTGGCAGGGAAGCTAGGGGATGGCTACACCTTC
v_call: TRBV6-1; j_call: TRBJ2-2; clone_size: -; d_call: -; cdr3_aa: CASSDVVGVPNTGELFF; cdr3_nt: TGTGCCAGCAGTGACGTGGTCGGGGTTCCGAACACCGGGGAGCTGTTTTTT
v_call: TRBV5-4; j_call: TRBJ1-1; clone_size: -; d_call: -; cdr3_aa: CASKEGRGGSNTEAFF; cdr3_nt: TGTGCCAGCAAGGAGGGGAGGGGGGGTTCGAACACTGAAGCTTTCTTT
v_call: TRBV5-5; j_call: TRBJ1-2; clone_size: -; d_call: -; cdr3_aa: CASSLGGVNYGYTF; cdr3_nt: TGTGCCAGCAGCTTGGGAGGCGTTAACTATGGCTACACCTTC
v_call: TRBV9; j_call: TRBJ2-3; clone_size: -; d_call: -; cdr3_aa: CASSVGRGGLTDTQYF; cdr3_nt: TGTGCCAGCAGCGTAGGAAGGGGGGGCCTCACAGATACGCAGTATTTT
v_call: TRBV4-1; j_call: TRBJ1-5; clone_size: -; d_call: -; cdr3_aa: CASSQDGGGNQPQHF; cdr3_nt: TGCGCCAGCAGCCAAGACGGGGGTGGGAATCAGCCCCAGCATTTT
v_call: TRBV7-2; j_call: TRBJ2-7; clone_size: -; d_call: TRBD1; cdr3_aa: CASSLSGQGFYEQYF; cdr3_nt: TGTGCCAGCAGCTTATCGGGACAGGGTTTCTACGAGCAGTACTTC
v_call: TRBV7-9; j_call: TRBJ2-2; clone_size: few; d_call: TRBD1; cdr3_aa: CASSPTGTGVAGELFF; cdr3_nt: TGTGCCAGCAGTCCCACCGGGACAGGGGTGGCCGGGGAGCTGTTTTTT
v_call: TRBV7-9; j_call: TRBJ2-1; clone_size: -; d_call: TRBD2; cdr3_aa: CASSLGLAGGPGGGNEQFF; cdr3_nt: TGTGCCAGCAGCTTAGGACTAGCGGGGGGGCCTGGAGGGGGCAATGAGCAGTTCTTC
v_call: TRBV5-1; j_call: TRBJ2-3; clone_size: -; d_call: TRBD2; cdr3_aa: CASSSKAGAGTDTQYF; cdr3_nt: TGCGCCAGCAGCTCAAAAGCGGGGGCTGGTACAGATACGCAGTATTTT
v_call: TRBV7-2; j_call: TRBJ2-1; clone_size: -; d_call: -; cdr3_aa: CASSSPRGGPPGSYNEQFF; cdr3_nt: TGTGCCAGCAGCTCCCCTAGAGGGGGACCCCCGGGGTCCTACAATGAGCAGTTCTTC
v_call: TRBV6-5; j_call: TRBJ2-5; clone_size: -; d_call: -; cdr3_aa: CASSLQGTGEETQYF; cdr3_nt: TGTGCCAGCAGTCTACAGGGTACGGGCGAAGAGACCCAGTACTTC
v_call: TRBV6-6; j_call: TRBJ1-6; clone_size: -; d_call: -; cdr3_aa: CASSPSTGRPPLHF; cdr3_nt: TGTGCCAGCAGTCCTTCCACTGGGAGACCACCCCTCCACTTT
v_call: TRBV2; j_call: TRBJ2-7; clone_size: -; d_call: -; cdr3_aa: CASSEASGGSYEQYF; cdr3_nt: TGTGCCAGCAGTGAAGCTTCGGGTGGATCCTACGAGCAGTACTTC
v_call: TRBV7-2; j_call: TRBJ2-5; clone_size: -; d_call: -; cdr3_aa: CASSETAGGETQYF; cdr3_nt: TGTGCCAGCAGCGAGACCGCTGGGGGGGAGACCCAGTACTTC